Presented here are 18 T cell receptor beta chains from one specimen sequenced in a study of T cells in Graves' hyperthyroidism and ophthalmopathy (dated by TCRdb to the late 2010s). Library construction relied on multiplex PCR. Sequencing instrument: Illumina HiSeq 2000. The TCR beta CDR3 regions were amplified from RNA transcripts. The TCR CDR3 was subjected to a first round of RT-PCR using the HTBI primer set and the Qiagen OneStep RT-PCR kit. TCRdb reanalyzed the raw reads on its own, using fastp at Q25 for trimming and MiXCR for clone calling, and kept in-frame beta chains. Each CDR3 protein appears once, grouped with its most common genes and DNA. This sample comprises almost 600,000 distinct CDR3 sequences, approximately 15% of them detected only once. The ten largest clones add up to around 5.4% of the sample. Sequencing used blood. The receptors were sampled from a woman aged 30 to 39 with Graves' hyperthyroidism that later progressed to Graves' ophthalmopathy.

J is TRBJ2-2 and V is TRBV13, with 10 positions matching TRBD2. Germline loops: CDR1 PRHDT, CDR2 FYEKMQ (reference sequence). The trim removed 4 bases at V and 0 bases at J, leaving 11 bases unmatched. CDR3 size: 19 residues. CDR3 coding DNA: TGTGCCAGCAGCTCCCCAAACACACTAGCGGGGACGAACACCGGGGAGCTGTTTTTT. Translated: CASSSPNTLAGTNTGELFF.

This clonotype was observed many times. V usage is TRBV12-3 or TRBV12-4 and J usage is TRBJ2-1, with TRBD1 as a possible D gene (6 bases). The germline V and J ends were trimmed by 5 bases and 4 bases, with 12 bases remaining between them. The CDR3 spans 14 residues. The CDR3 DNA follows: TGTGCCAGCAGTCCTCGGGACAAATACAATGAGCAGTTCTTC. As protein: CASSPRDKYNEQFF.

As for this clonotype: This may be a read error: a much more frequent sequence differs by one nucleotide. The chain joins TRBV11-2 to TRBJ1-5; unclear D gene. Germline V gene lookup returns CDR1 SGHAT and CDR2 FQNNGV. This CDR3 has 16 amino acids. The DNA for the CDR3 is TGCGCCAGCAGCCAAGATCTGCCGGTTAGCAATCAGCCCCAGCATTTT. Translated: CASSQDLPVSNQPQHF.

As for this clonotype: With a much larger clone just one base away, this may be a read error. This chain uses TRBV12-3 or TRBV12-4 with TRBJ2-1; D possibly uses TRBD1 or TRBD2 (5 bases each). This CDR3 has 15 amino acids. Trimming removed 5 bases from V and 6 bases from J, with 17 bases in between. The CDR3 DNA reads TGTGCCAGCAGTGTCCGGGACGGCTCTGGCAATGAGCAGTTCTTC. It specifies CASSVRDGSGNEQFF.

This clonotype was observed many times. The rearrangement joins TRBV11-2 to TRBJ1-2; D unclear. CDR1 SGHAT and CDR2 FQNNGV come from the germline V gene. The CDR3 consists of 13 residues. V lost 1 base, J lost 4 bases, and 7 bases lay in between. The CDR3 bases are TGTGCCAGCAGCTTAGTGTTGACCTATGGCTACACCTTC. This sequence encodes CASSLVLTYGYTF.

The rearrangement links TRBV5-4 to TRBJ2-1; 10 bases are a match to TRBD1. The CDR3 is 14 residues long. V lost 1 base to trimming and J lost 8 bases; unmatched junction nucleotides: 3. Germline CDR1 and CDR2: SGHNT and YYREEE (reference sequence). CDR3 sequence: CASSLLTGGYEQFF. As DNA, the CDR3 is TGTGCCAGCAGCTTGCTGACAGGGGGCTATGAGCAGTTCTTC. Supplemented by reference TRBV5-4 and TRBJ2-1, the full variable domain reads ETGVTQSPTHLIKTRGQQVTLRCSSQSGHNTVSWYQQALGQGPQFIFQYYREEENGRGNFPPRFSGLQFPNYSSELNVNALELDDSALYLCASSLLTGGYEQFFGPGTRLTVL.

This clonotype came up many times. The V call is TRBV27, the J call TRBJ2-1; 16 bases line up with TRBD2. The trim removed 2 bases at V and 7 bases at J, leaving 5 bases unmatched. Per the germline V gene, CDR1 is MNHEY and CDR2 is SMNVEV (reference sequence). The CDR3 is 17 amino acids. In DNA form, the CDR3 reads TGTGCCAGCAGTTTAAGGGGGACTAGCGGGAGGGAAAATGAGCAGTTCTTC. Its protein is CASSLRGTSGRENEQFF.

This clonotype was recorded at least ten times. This chain connects TRBV20-1 to TRBJ2-7; D gene unclear. Trimming left V 3 bases short and J 4 bases short, with 22 bases between. Germline CDR1 reads DFQATT; CDR2 reads SNEGSKA (reference sequence). The CDR3 totals 16 residues. CDR3 protein: CSASPPDRVKSYEQYF. The CDR3 DNA is TGCAGTGCTAGCCCCCCCGACCGAGTAAAGTCTTACGAGCAGTACTTC.

This clonotype was detected many times. The chain links TRBV28 to TRBJ1-2; unclear D gene. V dropped 3 bases and J dropped 6 bases, with 11 bases sitting between them. The germline gives CDR1 MDHEN, CDR2 SYDVKM. CDR3 size: 13 residues. For the CDR3, the DNA is TGTGCCAGCAGTTTGTCGGACGGAAATGGCTACACCTTC. Its translation is CASSLSDGNGYTF.

The rearrangement uses TRBV20-1 and TRBJ2-5; D gene unclear. Trimming took off 3 bases at V and 2 bases at J, with 16 bases between the two ends. The CDR3 is made up of 15 amino acids. Germline lookup yields CDR1 DFQATT and CDR2 SNEGSKA (reference sequence). The CDR3 region has the DNA TGCAGTGCTAGCGAAGGGAAGAGCGTACAAGAGACCCAGTACTTC. Encoded protein: CSASEGKSVQETQYF.

This chain joins TRBV28 and TRBJ2-1; maybe TRBD2 (5 bases). Germline CDR1 is MDHEN and CDR2 is SYDVKM. The CDR3 spans 13 residues. V was pared by 5 bases and J by 6 bases, with 11 bases between. The CDR3 nucleotides read TGTGCCAGCAGTGTGACTAACCCCAATGAGCAGTTCTTC. Residues: CASSVTNPNEQFF.

V gene TRBV20-1 combines with J gene TRBJ2-1; D gene uncertain. Trimming left V 7 bases short and J 8 bases short, with 18 bases between. CDR3 size: 13 residues. Looked up from germline, CDR1 is DFQATT and CDR2 is SNEGSKA (reference sequence). The CDR3 loop is CSGGPPGLDEQFF. The CDR3 coding sequence is TGCAGTGGAGGCCCTCCCGGCTTGGATGAGCAGTTCTTC.

V usage is TRBV29-1 and J usage is TRBJ2-1; 8 bases align to TRBD1. The CDR3 is made up of 13 amino acids. Unmatched junction bases numbered 7, after V lost 7 bases and J lost 5 bases. Germline-derived CDR1 and CDR2 are SQVTM and ANQGSEA. DNA of the CDR3: TGCAGCGCCGGGGACAGGTCAAACAATGAGCAGTTCTTC. It encodes CSAGDRSNNEQFF.

For this clonotype: Compared with germline, one end of the junction differs, possibly owing to a read error. The chain carries TRBV7-2 and TRBJ2-7; 8 bases line up with TRBD2. Germline lookup yields CDR1 SGHTA and CDR2 FQGNSA. The CDR3 has 14 amino acids. CDR3 sequence (DNA): TGTGCCAGCAGCTTACAGCGGGAGTTATACGAGCGGTACTTC. This sequence encodes CASSLQRELYERYF.

In DNA form, the CDR3 reads TGTGCCAGTAGTATAGATCAGGGTTTGGGGTTGGATGAGCAGTTCTTC. Translated, it gives CASSIDQGLGLDEQFF. V and J are TRBV19 and TRBJ2-1; TRBD1 is a possible D gene (5 bases). CDR3 size: 16 residues. Germline V gene data show CDR1 as LNHDA and CDR2 as SQIVND (reference sequence). V was shortened by 0 bases and J by 8 bases, with 17 bases between the two germline ends.

This clonotype occurred many times. The genes are TRBV30 and TRBJ1-2, with 7 bases lining up with TRBD1. J lost 3 bases, V lost 5 bases, and 9 bases had no gene match. Germline values: CDR1 GTSNPN, CDR2 SVGIG (reference sequence). The CDR3 sequence is 14 residues long. CDR3 protein: CAWSLQGLHYGYTF. The CDR3 coding sequence is TGTGCCTGGTCCTTACAGGGGTTGCACTATGGCTACACCTTC.

This clonotype showed up many times. The rearrangement joins TRBV18 to TRBJ2-1, with D tentatively TRBD1 (6 bases). Germline V CDR1 and CDR2: KGHSH, LQKENI. Trimming pared 8 bases from V and 4 bases from J, leaving 15 bases between. This CDR3 spans 14 amino acids. CDR3 DNA: TGTGCCAGCAGCCCCGGGACAACTTACAATGAGCAGTTCTTC. It is translated as CASSPGTTYNEQFF.

Comment on this clonotype: A clone one base away is much larger, so this may be a read error. The chain recombines TRBV29-1 with TRBJ2-5; the match to TRBD1 covers 7 bases. The CDR3 extends over 12 amino acids. CDR1 and CDR2 from the germline V gene are SQVTM and ANQGSEA. The chain's CDR3 is CSGGTDQETQHF. The CDR3 DNA sequence: TGCAGCGGGGGGACAGACCAAGAGACCCAGCACTTC.